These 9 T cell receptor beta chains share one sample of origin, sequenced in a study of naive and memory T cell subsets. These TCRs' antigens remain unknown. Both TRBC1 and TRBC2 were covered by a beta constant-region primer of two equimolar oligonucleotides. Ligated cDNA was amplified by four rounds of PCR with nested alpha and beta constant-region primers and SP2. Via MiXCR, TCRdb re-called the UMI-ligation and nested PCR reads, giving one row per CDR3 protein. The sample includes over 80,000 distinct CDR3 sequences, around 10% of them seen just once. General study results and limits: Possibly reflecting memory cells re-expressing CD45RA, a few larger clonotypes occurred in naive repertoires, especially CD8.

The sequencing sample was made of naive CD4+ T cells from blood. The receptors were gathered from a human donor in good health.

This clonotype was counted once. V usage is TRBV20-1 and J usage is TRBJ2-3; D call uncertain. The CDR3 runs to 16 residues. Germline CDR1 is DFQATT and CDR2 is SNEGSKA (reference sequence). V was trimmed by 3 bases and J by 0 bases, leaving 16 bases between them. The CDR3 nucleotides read TGCAGTGCTAGTATCGGGCCAAGGCCTAGCACAGATACGCAGTATTTT. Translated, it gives CSASIGPRPSTDTQYF.

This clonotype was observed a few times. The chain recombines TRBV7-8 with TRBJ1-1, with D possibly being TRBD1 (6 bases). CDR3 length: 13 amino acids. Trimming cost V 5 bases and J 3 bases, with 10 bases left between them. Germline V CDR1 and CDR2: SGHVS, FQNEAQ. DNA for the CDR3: TGTGCCAGCAGCCCCACAGGGTACACTGAAGCTTTCTTT. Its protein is CASSPTGYTEAFF.

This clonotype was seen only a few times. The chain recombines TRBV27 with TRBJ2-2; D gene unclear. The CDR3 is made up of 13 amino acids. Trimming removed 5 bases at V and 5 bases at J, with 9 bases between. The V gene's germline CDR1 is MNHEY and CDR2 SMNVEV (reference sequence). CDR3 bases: TGTGCCAGCAGTCCCGGGCCTACCGGGGAGCTGTTTTTT. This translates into CASSPGPTGELFF.

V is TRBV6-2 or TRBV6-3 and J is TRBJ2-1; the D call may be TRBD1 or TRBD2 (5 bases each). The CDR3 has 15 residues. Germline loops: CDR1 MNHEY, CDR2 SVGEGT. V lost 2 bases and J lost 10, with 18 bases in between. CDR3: CASSYGKGFWREQFF. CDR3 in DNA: TGTGCCAGCAGTTACGGGAAGGGGTTTTGGAGGGAGCAGTTCTTC.

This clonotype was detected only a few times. CDR3 protein: CSAFPREGPPGELFF. CDR3 in DNA: TGCAGTGCATTTCCACGGGAGGGCCCTCCCGGGGAGCTGTTTTTT. The J gene is TRBJ2-2, the V gene TRBV20-1; 8 bases fit TRBD2. The V gene end was trimmed by 6 bases and the J gene end by 6 bases; junction bases not matched to a gene: 12. Germline-derived CDR1 and CDR2 are DFQATT and SNEGSKA (reference sequence). The CDR3 sequence is 15 residues long.

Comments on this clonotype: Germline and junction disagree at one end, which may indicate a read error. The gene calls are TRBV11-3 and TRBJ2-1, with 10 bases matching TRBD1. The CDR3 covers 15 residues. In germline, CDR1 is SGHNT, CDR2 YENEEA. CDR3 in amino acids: CASSSGQGTFNEQSF. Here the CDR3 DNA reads TGTGCCAGCAGCTCGGGACAGGGGACCTTCAATGAGCAGTCCTTC.

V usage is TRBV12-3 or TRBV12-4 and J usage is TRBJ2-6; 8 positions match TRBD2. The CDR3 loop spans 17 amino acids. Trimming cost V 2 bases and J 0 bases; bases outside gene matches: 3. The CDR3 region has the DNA TGTGCCAGCAGTTTAAGGCTAGCGGGCTCTGGGGCCAACGTCCTGACTTTC. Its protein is CASSLRLAGSGANVLTF.

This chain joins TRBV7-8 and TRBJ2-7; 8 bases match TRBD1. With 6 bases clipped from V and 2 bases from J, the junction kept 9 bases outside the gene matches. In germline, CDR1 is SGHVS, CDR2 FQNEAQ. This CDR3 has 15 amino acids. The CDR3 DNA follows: TGTGCCAGCAGTACCAAACGGGACAGGACCTACGAGCAGTACTTC. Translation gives CASSTKRDRTYEQYF. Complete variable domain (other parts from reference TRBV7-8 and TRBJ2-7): GAGVSQSPRYKVAKRGQDVALRCDPISGHVSLFWYQQALGQGPEFLTYFQNEAQLDKSGLPSDRFFAERPEGSVSTLKIQRTQQEDSAVYLCASSTKRDRTYEQYFGPGTRLTVT.

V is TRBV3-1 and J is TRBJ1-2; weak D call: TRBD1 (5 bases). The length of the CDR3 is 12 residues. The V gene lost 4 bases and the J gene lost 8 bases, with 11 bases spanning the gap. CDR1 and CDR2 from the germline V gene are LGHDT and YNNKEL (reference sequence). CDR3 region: CASSLSYRGYTF. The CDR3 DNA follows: TGTGCCAGCAGCCTTTCTTACAGGGGCTACACCTTC.